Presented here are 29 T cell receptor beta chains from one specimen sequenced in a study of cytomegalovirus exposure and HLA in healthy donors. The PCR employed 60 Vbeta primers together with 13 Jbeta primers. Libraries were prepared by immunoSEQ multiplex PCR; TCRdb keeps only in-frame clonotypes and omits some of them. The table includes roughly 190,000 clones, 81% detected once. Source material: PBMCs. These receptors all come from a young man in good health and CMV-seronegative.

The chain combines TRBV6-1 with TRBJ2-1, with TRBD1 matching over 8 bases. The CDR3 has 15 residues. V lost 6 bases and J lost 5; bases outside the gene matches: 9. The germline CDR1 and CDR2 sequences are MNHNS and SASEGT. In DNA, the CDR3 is TGTGCCAGCAGGGATAGGACAGGGACTCACAATGAGCAGTTCTTC. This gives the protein CASRDRTGTHNEQFF.

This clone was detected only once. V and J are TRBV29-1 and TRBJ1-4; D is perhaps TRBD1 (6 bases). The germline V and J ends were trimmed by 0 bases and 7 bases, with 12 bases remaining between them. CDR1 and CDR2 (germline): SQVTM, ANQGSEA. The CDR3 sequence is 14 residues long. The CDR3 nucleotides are TGCAGCGTTGAAGAGGCAGGGGCAAGTGAAAAACTGTTTTTT. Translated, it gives CSVEEAGASEKLFF.

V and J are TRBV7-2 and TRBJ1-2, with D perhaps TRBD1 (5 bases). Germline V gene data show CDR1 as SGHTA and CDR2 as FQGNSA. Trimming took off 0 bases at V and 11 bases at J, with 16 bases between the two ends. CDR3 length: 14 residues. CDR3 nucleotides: TGTGCCAGCAGCTTAGCGCAACTCAGGGCGCGTTACACCTTC. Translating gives CASSLAQLRARYTF.

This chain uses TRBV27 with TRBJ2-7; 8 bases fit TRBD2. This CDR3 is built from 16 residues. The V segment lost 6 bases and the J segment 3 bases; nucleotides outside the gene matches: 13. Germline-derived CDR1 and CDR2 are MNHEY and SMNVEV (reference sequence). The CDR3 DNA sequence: TGTGCCAGCAGCCCAGAGGGCGGGAGGATACGCTACGAGCAGTACTTC. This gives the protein CASSPEGGRIRYEQYF.

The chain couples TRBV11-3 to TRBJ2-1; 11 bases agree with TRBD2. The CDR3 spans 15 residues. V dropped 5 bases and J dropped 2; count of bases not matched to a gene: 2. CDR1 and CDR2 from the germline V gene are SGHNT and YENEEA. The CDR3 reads CASSLSGRAYNEQFF. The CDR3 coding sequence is TGTGCCAGCAGCCTTAGCGGGAGGGCCTACAATGAGCAGTTCTTC.

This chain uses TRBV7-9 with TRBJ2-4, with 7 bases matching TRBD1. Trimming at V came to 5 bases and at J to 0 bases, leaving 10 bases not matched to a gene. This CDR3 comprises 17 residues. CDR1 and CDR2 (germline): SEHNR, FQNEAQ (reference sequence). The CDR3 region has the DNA TGTGCCAGCAGCGGCGAGGGACAGAAATTAGCCAAAAACATTCAGTACTTC. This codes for CASSGEGQKLAKNIQYF. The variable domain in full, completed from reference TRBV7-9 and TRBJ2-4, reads DTGVSQNPRHKITKRGQNVTFRCDPISEHNRLYWYRQTLGQGPEFLTYFQNEAQLEKSRLLSDRFSAERPKGSFSTLEIQRTEQGDSAMYLCASSGEGQKLAKNIQYFGAGTRLSVL.

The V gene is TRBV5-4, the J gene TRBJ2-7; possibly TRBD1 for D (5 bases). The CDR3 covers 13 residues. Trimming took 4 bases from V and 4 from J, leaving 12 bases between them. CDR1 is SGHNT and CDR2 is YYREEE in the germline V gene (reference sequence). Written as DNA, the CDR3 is TGTGCCAGCAGCGTGCAGGGTCGGTACGAGCAGTACTTC. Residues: CASSVQGRYEQYF.

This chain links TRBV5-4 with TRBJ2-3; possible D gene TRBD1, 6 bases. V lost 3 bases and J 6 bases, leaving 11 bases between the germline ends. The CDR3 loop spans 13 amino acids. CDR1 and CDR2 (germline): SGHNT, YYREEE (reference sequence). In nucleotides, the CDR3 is TGTGCCAGCAGCTCTGAAGGGGGTGATACGCAGTATTTT. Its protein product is CASSSEGGDTQYF. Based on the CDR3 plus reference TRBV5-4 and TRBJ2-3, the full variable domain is ETGVTQSPTHLIKTRGQQVTLRCSSQSGHNTVSWYQQALGQGPQFIFQYYREEENGRGNFPPRFSGLQFPNYSSELNVNALELDDSALYLCASSSEGGDTQYFGPGTRLTVL.

CDR3 amino acids: CASSGRDRRYNEQFF. In DNA form, the CDR3 reads TGTGCCAGCAGTGGCAGGGACAGGCGCTACAATGAGCAGTTCTTC. The chain couples TRBV27 to TRBJ2-1; 8 nucleotides align to TRBD1. Germline lookup yields CDR1 MNHEY and CDR2 SMNVEV (reference sequence). V gave up 5 bases and J gave up 3 bases; unmatched junction bases: 6. There are 15 residues in the CDR3.

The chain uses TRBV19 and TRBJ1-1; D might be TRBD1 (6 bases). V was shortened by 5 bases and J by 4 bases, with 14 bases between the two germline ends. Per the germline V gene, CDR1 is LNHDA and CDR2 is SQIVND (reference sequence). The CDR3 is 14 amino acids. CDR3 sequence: CASSPQTGSTEAFF. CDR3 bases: TGTGCCAGTAGTCCCCAAACAGGGAGCACTGAAGCTTTCTTT.

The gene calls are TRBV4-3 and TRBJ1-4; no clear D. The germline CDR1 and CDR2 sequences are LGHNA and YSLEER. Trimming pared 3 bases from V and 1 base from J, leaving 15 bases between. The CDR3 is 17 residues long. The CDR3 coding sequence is TGCGCCAGCAGCCATTTTTCTTTGGGAGGAACTAATGAAAAACTGTTTTTT. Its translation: CASSHFSLGGTNEKLFF.

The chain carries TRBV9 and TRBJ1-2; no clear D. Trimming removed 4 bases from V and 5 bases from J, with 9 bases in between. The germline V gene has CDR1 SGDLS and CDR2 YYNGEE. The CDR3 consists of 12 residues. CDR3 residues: CASSSLVYGYTF. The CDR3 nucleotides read TGTGCCAGCAGCTCTTTAGTTTATGGCTACACCTTC.

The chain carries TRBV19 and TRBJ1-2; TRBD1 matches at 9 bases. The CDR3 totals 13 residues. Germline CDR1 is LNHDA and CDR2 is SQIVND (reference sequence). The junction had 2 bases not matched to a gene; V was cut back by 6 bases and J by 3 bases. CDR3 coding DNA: TGTGCCAGTAGAAGGACAGGGGACTATGGCTACACCTTC. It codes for CASRRTGDYGYTF.

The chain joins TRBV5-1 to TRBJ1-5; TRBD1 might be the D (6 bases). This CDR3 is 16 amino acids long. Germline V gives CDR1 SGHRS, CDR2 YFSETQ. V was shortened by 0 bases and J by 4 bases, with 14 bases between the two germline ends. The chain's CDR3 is CASSLGGGGVNQPQHF. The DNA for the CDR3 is TGCGCCAGCAGCTTGGGCGGGGGGGGCGTAAATCAGCCCCAGCATTTT.

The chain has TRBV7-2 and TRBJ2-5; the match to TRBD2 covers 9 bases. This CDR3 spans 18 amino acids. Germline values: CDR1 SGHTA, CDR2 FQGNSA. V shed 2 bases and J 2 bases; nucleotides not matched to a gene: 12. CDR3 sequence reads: CASSLRGGGASRQETQYF. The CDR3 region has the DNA TGTGCCAGCAGCTTAAGGGGCGGGGGGGCGTCTAGGCAAGAGACCCAGTACTTC.

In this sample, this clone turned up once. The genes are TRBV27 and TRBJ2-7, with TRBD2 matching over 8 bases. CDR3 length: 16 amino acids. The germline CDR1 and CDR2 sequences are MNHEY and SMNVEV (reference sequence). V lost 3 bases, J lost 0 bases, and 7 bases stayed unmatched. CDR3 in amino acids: CASSFVSSGPSYEQYF. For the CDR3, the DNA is TGTGCCAGCAGTTTCGTGTCTAGCGGGCCCTCCTACGAGCAGTACTTC.

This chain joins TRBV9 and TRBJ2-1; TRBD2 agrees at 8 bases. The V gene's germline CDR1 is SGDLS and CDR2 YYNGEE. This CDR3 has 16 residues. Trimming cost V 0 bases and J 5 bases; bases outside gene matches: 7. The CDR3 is CASSVESGGFHNEQFF. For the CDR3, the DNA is TGTGCCAGCAGCGTAGAATCGGGAGGGTTCCACAATGAGCAGTTCTTC.

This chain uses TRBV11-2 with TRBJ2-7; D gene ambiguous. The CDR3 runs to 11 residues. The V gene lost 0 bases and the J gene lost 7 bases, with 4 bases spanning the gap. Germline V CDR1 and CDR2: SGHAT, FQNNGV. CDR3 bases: TGTGCCAGCAGCTTAGACATTGAGCAGTACTTC. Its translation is CASSLDIEQYF. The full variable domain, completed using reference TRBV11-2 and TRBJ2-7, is EAGVAQSPRYKIIEKRQSVAFWCNPISGHATLYWYQQILGQGPKLLIQFQNNGVVDDSQLPKDRFSAERLKGVDSTLKIQPAKLEDSAVYLCASSLDIEQYFGPGTRLTVT.

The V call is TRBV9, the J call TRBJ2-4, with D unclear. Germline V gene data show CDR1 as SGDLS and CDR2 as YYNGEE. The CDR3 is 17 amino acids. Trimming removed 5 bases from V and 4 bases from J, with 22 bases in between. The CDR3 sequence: CASSVFAERPKKNIQYF. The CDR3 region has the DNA TGTGCCAGCAGTGTCTTTGCGGAGAGACCGAAAAAAAACATTCAGTACTTC.

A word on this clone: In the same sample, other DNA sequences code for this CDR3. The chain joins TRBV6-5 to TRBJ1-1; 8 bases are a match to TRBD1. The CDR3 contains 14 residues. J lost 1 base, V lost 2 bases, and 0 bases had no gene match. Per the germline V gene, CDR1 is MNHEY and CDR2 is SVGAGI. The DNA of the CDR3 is TGTGCCAGCAGTTACGGGACAGGGAACACTGAAGCTTTCTTT. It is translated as CASSYGTGNTEAFF.

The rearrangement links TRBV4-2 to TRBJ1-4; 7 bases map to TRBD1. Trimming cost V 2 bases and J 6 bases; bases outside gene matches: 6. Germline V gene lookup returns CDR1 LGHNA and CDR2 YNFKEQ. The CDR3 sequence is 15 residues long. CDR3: CASSQQHRGDEKLFF. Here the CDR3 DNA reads TGTGCCAGCAGCCAACAGCACAGGGGAGATGAAAAACTGTTTTTT.

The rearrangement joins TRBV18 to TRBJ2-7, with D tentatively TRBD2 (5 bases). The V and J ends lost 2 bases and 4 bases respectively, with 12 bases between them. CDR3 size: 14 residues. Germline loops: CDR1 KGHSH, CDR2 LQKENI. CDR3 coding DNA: TGTGCCAGCTCACCAACCGGGAAGTTTTACGAGCAGTACTTC. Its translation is CASSPTGKFYEQYF.

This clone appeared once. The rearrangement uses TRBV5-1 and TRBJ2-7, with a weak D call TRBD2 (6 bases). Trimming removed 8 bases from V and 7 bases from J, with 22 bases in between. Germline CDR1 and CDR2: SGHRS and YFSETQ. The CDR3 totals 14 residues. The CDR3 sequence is CASEIGGGAGEQYF. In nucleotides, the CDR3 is TGCGCCAGTGAAATAGGTGGCGGGGCTGGTGAGCAGTACTTC.

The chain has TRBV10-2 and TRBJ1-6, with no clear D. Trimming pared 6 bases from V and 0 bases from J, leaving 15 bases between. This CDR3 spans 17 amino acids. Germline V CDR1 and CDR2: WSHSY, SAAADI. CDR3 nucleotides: TGCGCCAGCAGACCTGGCGGGCCGAGCTCCTATAATTCACCCCTCCACTTT. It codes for CASRPGGPSSYNSPLHF.

The CDR3 bases are TGCGCCAGCAGCCAAGGCGCGGGAGGGGCCACAGATACGCAGTATTTT. Protein product: CASSQGAGGATDTQYF. The chain recombines TRBV4-1 with TRBJ2-3, with 9 bases lining up with TRBD2. V was pared by 1 base and J by 2 bases, with 4 bases of the junction left unmatched. The CDR3 is 16 amino acids. Per the germline V gene, CDR1 is MGHRA and CDR2 is YSYEKL.

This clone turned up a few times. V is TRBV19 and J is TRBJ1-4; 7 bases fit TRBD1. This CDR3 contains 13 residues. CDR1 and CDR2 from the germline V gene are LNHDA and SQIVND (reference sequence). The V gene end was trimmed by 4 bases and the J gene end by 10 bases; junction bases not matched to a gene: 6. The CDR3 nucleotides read TGTGCCAGTAGTACGGGGACAGCCGGAAAACTGTTTTTT. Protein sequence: CASSTGTAGKLFF.

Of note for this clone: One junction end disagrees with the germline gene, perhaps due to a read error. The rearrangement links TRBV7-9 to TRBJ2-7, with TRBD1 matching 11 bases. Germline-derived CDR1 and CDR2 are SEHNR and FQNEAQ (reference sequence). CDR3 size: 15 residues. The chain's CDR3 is CSSSLAGQGAREQYF. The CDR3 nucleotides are TGTTCCAGCAGCTTAGCTGGACAGGGGGCGCGTGAGCAGTACTTC.

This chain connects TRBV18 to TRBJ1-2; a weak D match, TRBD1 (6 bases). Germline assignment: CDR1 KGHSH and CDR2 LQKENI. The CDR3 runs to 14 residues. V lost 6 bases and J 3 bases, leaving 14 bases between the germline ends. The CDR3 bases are TGTGCCAGCTCCCCCCAGGGGAGTGACTATGGCTACACCTTC. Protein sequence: CASSPQGSDYGYTF.

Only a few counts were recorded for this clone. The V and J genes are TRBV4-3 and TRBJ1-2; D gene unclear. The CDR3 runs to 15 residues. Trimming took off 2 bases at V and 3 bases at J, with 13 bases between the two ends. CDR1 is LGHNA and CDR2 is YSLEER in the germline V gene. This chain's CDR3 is CASSQLREGDYGYTF. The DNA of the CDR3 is TGCGCCAGCAGCCAACTTCGGGAGGGAGACTATGGCTACACCTTC.